This T cell receptor (beta chain) was found in a study of T cell responses to AZD1222 COVID-19 vaccine (dated by TCRdb to 2020 to 2023). Turning to the overall study: AZD1222 recipients whose second dose came at about 4 weeks and those whose second dose came at about 12 weeks were combined into one group, since spike-specific TCR depth and breadth did not differ between the two schedules. A total of approximately 240 trial participants underwent TCR sequencing, of whom about 210 had received two doses of AZD1222 and approximately 26 had received two doses of the MenACWY control vaccine. Enrollment into the trials was organized by age into subgroups of 18-55, 56-69 and 70-plus years, and those subgroups contained approximately 150, 30 and 60 TCR-sequenced participants, respectively. Results and caveats for the whole study, not just this receptor: Spike-specific TCR breadth and depth rose significantly after two AZD1222 doses compared with day 0 and with MenACWY recipients. In the small 56-69-year group, the increase in depth fell short of significance, most likely because of low power. Participants were mostly white British and included more females than males, and it was suggested by the authors that clonal diversity may have been underestimated. Reportedly, close to half of the unique spike-specific TCRs recognized epitopes lying outside the regions that are mutated in the B.1.351 and B.1.1.7 variants. The vaccine-associated CD4 TCRs covered the entire spike protein, and the dominant responses fell in regions 160-218 and 743-854. Conclusions about previously exposed vaccinees are limited, since just five or six AZD1222 recipients were seropositive for SARS-CoV-2 at baseline. Because no samples from the day 14 peak response were available, repertoires could be characterized only after the peak T cell response.

The CDR3 regions of human TCRbeta chains were subjected to immunosequencing. The published analysis was carried out like this. Repertoire TCRs were matched against a reference library of SARS-CoV-2-specific TCRs generated with the MIRA antigen-specificity platform. Breadth meant the fraction of unique TCRs that were SARS-CoV-2-associated, whereas depth meant the fraction of total T cells that were SARS-CoV-2-associated. Using the MIRA data, every spike-specific TCR was mapped to the spike region that the TCR reacted to and assigned to either a CD4 or a CD8 class. Log10-transformed breadth and depth values were compared by one-way ANOVA with Sidak's multiple comparisons tests. As stored in TCRdb, this immuneACCESS dataset retains in-frame rearrangements with V and J assigned. A fraction of the clones does not appear; measured against another copy, unresolved V genes explain less than half of the discrepancy, and the remainder lacks a known reason. That table supplies the V and J calls and clone size; D and trimming were determined from the DNA. This sample is represented by under 130,000 clones; approximately 92% of them were singletons. Roughly 1.2% of the sample goes to the ten largest clones.

V sheds 4 bases and J sheds 0 bases, leaving 6 bases between their ends. The CDR3 runs 13 residues from the cysteine to the phenylalanine. The read is trimmed to its CDR3 DNA, 39 bases read in frame from base 1. CDR1 SGHAT and CDR2 FQDESV were looked up in the germline V gene (reference sequence). Explained via the paper, the time point label denotes: baseline before first vaccination. Samples from vaccinated people were obtained from the UK trials COV001 and COV002, which included a single-blind randomized controlled phase 2/3 trial of AZD1222 (ChAdOx1 nCoV-19) in healthy adults. Trial participant PBMC samples were collected at day 0 and day 28 after the second dose for TCRbeta chain sequencing. Comments on this clone: Its antigen is not yet known. Within one base of it there is no much larger clone, and no base qualities were kept.

Rearrangement joined TRBV11-1 to TRBJ1-1, with the D gene call left open. This clonotype was obtained from an adult in good health. Sequences were derived from peripheral blood, sampled on day 0 of AZD1222 vaccination. In nucleotides, the sequence is TGTGCCAGCAGCTCGCACTTGAACACTGAAGCTTTCTTT. Translated, it reads CASSSHLNTEAFF.